Relative to its sample, the clone carrying this TCR beta chain is medium-sized. The data belong to a study of tumor-infiltrating lymphocytes in oesophageal squamous cell carcinoma. V shed 5 bases and J 0 bases; nucleotides not matched to a gene: 5. Germline loops: CDR1 SGHTA, CDR2 FQGNSA. The CDR3 contains 15 residues. TCRdb independently ran MiXCR on the PCR reads; one entry per CDR3 protein. Here the sample spans 15,000 or so distinct CDR3 sequences, roughly three fifths being singletons. The sample consisted of esophageal tumor tissue. This receptor was identified in a female donor with esophageal squamous cell carcinoma. The chain has TRBV7-2 and TRBJ2-3, with 7 bases lining up with TRBD1. CDR3 bases: TGTGCCAGCAGCACTCTACAGGGGAGCACAGATACGCAGTATTTT. Its protein is CASSTLQGSTDTQYF.